The 27 T cell receptor beta chains below were found in one sample sequenced in a study of blood T cell repertoires in COVID-19. TCRdb's copy holds only in-frame clones and misses some; the assay was immunoSEQ multiplex PCR. The data hold about 220,000 clones, with 85% to 90% observed a single time. The specimen was PBMCs or T cells enriched from blood (not recorded which). These receptors were obtained from a woman aged 18 to 35 in a cohort exposed to, infected with or recovered from COVID-19 (not recorded which).

The V gene is TRBV5-1, the J gene TRBJ2-3, with a possible D match to TRBD1 (6 bases). V was clipped by 1 base and J by 2 bases, with 11 bases between them. The CDR3 spans 15 residues. Germline V gives CDR1 SGHRS, CDR2 YFSETQ. CDR3 sequence reads: CASSLPGTSTDTQYF. The CDR3 coding sequence is TGCGCCAGCAGCTTGCCAGGGACATCCACAGATACGCAGTATTTT.

The J gene is TRBJ2-3, the V gene TRBV20-1; D not certain. Between the trimmed V and J ends, which lost 3 bases and 6 bases, there was a span of 16 bases. The CDR3 length is 14 residues. In germline, CDR1 is DFQATT, CDR2 SNEGSKA (reference sequence). The CDR3 sequence: CSASKLLTKDTQYF. CDR3 in DNA: TGCAGTGCTAGTAAGTTGTTGACAAAGGATACGCAGTATTTT.

The chain employs TRBV29-1 and TRBJ1-2, with TRBD1 identical over 9 bases. V dropped 4 bases and J dropped 3; count of bases not matched to a gene: 3. The germline CDR1 and CDR2 sequences are SQVTM and ANQGSEA. The CDR3 sequence is 13 residues long. The CDR3 DNA is TGCAGCGTTGGCCGGGACAGGGACTATGGCTACACCTTC. Its translation: CSVGRDRDYGYTF.

The chain combines TRBV6-5 with TRBJ1-1; the match to TRBD1 covers 7 bases. Per germline, CDR1 MNHEY and CDR2 SVGAGI. Germline trimming cut 0 bases from V and 1 base from J; bases unmatched to any gene: 2. The CDR3 sequence is 15 residues long. CDR3 DNA sequence: TGTGCCAGCAGTTACTCGGGGACAGCGAACACTGAAGCTTTCTTT. Translated, it gives CASSYSGTANTEAFF.

The V call is TRBV19, the J call TRBJ2-7, with 8 nucleotides matching TRBD1. The CDR3 sequence is 13 residues long. Germline assignment: CDR1 LNHDA and CDR2 SQIVND (reference sequence). The V and J ends lost 9 bases and 3 bases, in that order; junction bases with no gene match: 7. CDR3 region: CASRDRWDYEQYF. The CDR3 DNA is TGTGCCAGCCGGGACAGGTGGGACTACGAGCAGTACTTC.

In this sample, this clone turned up a few times. This chain links TRBV2 with TRBJ2-7, with a weak D call TRBD1 (6 bases). This CDR3 spans 13 amino acids. Germline CDR1 and CDR2: SNHLY and FYNNEI. V was clipped by 3 bases and J by 3 bases, with 9 bases between them. CDR3 coding DNA: TGTGCCAGCAGTGAGGACAGACTCTACGAGCAGTACTTC. Protein: CASSEDRLYEQYF.

The V and J genes are TRBV12-3 or TRBV12-4 and TRBJ1-6; D gene ambiguous. V was pared by 6 bases and J by 7 bases, with 10 bases between. There are 13 residues in the CDR3. In nucleotides, the CDR3 is TGTGCCAGCAGAGAAAGCGGGAATTCACCCCTCCACTTT. As protein: CASRESGNSPLHF.

The rearrangement uses TRBV12-5 and TRBJ2-7; 9 bases fit TRBD2. J was trimmed by 4 bases and V by 2 bases; bases with no gene match: 15. CDR1 LGHNT and CDR2 FRNRAP come from the germline V gene. CDR3 size: 18 residues. DNA for the CDR3: TGTGCTAGTGGTTTGTCCTTAACCGGGACTAGCTTCGAGTACGAGCAGTACTTC. It is translated as CASGLSLTGTSFEYEQYF.

A word on this clone: Compared with germline, one end of the junction differs, possibly owing to a read error. In DNA, the CDR3 is TGTGCCAGCAATGAATACCAGGGTCATACCTTC. Translation gives CASNEYQGHTF. The genes are TRBV2 and TRBJ1-2; tentative D call: TRBD1 (5 bases). From germline, CDR1 is SNHLY and CDR2 FYNNEI. This CDR3 has 11 amino acids.

The J gene is TRBJ1-3, the V gene TRBV7-9; D might be TRBD1 (5 bases). V shed 2 bases and J shed 0 bases, with 8 bases lying between them. Germline loops: CDR1 SEHNR, CDR2 FQNEAQ (reference sequence). The CDR3 covers 15 residues. DNA for the CDR3: TGTGCCAGCAGCTTAAGCGACAGCTCTGGAAACACCATATATTTT. Encoded protein: CASSLSDSSGNTIYF.

Turning to this clone: Within the sample, other DNA sequences also encode this same CDR3. The chain employs TRBV5-1 and TRBJ1-1; the D is unclear. With 1 base removed from V and 3 bases from J, the gap between germline ends came to 7 bases. Germline V CDR1 and CDR2: SGHRS, YFSETQ. This CDR3 spans 13 amino acids. CDR3 sequence: CASSLTGDTEAFF. The CDR3 nucleotides are TGCGCCAGCAGCTTGACCGGGGACACTGAAGCTTTCTTT.

In nucleotides, the CDR3 is TGTGCCACCAGTGCACCGGGACTCGGAAACACCGGGGAGCTGTTTTTT. It translates to CATSAPGLGNTGELFF. V and J are TRBV24-1 and TRBJ2-2, with a tentative D call TRBD2 (6 bases). The CDR3 covers 16 residues. The germline V gene has CDR1 KGHDR and CDR2 SFDVKD. V lost 5 bases, J lost 2 bases, and 14 bases lay in between.

This chain uses TRBV27 with TRBJ2-3, with 9 positions matching TRBD2. V trimming: 2 bases; J trimming: 6 bases; junction bases outside the gene matches: 6. Germline CDR1 is MNHEY and CDR2 is SMNVEV (reference sequence). CDR3 length: 15 residues. This chain's CDR3 is CASSLAGGAKDTQYF. Written as DNA, the CDR3 is TGTGCCAGCAGTTTAGCGGGAGGGGCCAAGGATACGCAGTATTTT.

V and J are TRBV5-5 and TRBJ2-7; 14 bases fit TRBD2. CDR3 length: 16 residues. Germline V gene sequence: CDR1 SGHKS, CDR2 YYEKEE (reference sequence). With 4 bases clipped from V and 3 bases from J, the junction kept 6 bases outside the gene matches. CDR3: CASSRGGTSGSYEQYF. The CDR3, as DNA: TGTGCCAGCAGCCGGGGAGGGACTAGCGGGAGCTACGAGCAGTACTTC.

The chain has TRBV15 and TRBJ1-2; TRBD1 matches 11 bases. Germline values: CDR1 LNHNV, CDR2 YYDKDF (reference sequence). CDR3 length equals 13 residues. The V gene end was trimmed by 3 bases and the J gene end by 7 bases; junction bases not matched to a gene: 1. The CDR3 DNA follows: TGTGCCACCAGCAGGGGGACAGGGGGTGGCTACACCTTC. This codes for CATSRGTGGGYTF.

The CDR3 DNA follows: TGTGCCAGCAGCTCAGGCGGGAAGTACCAAGAGACCCAGTACTTC. Translated, it gives CASSSGGKYQETQYF. The rearrangement links TRBV9 to TRBJ2-5, with D perhaps matching TRBD2 (6 bases). Trimming cost V 4 bases and J 0 bases, with 13 bases left between them. Looked up from germline, CDR1 is SGDLS and CDR2 is YYNGEE. The length of the CDR3 is 15 residues.

The chain has TRBV3-1 (or the pseudogene TRBV3-2) and TRBJ1-1, with unresolved D. Germline CDR1 reads LGHDT; CDR2 reads YNNKEL (reference sequence). V was trimmed by 8 bases and J by 5 bases, leaving 9 bases between them. The CDR3 is 11 residues long. The CDR3 protein is CASGSATEAFF. Written as DNA, the CDR3 is TGTGCCAGCGGCAGCGCGACTGAAGCTTTCTTT.

This rearrangement joins TRBV18 to TRBJ1-1, with D possibly TRBD1 on 6 matching bases. This CDR3 is 15 amino acids long. V lost 4 bases and J lost 3, with 15 bases in between. Germline CDR1 is KGHSH and CDR2 is LQKENI. CDR3 sequence: CASSQTGLEDTEAFF. The CDR3 DNA reads TGTGCCAGCTCACAAACAGGGCTGGAGGACACTGAAGCTTTCTTT.

V and J are TRBV5-1 and TRBJ1-2; TRBD1 might be the D (6 bases). Germline-derived CDR1 and CDR2 are SGHRS and YFSETQ. The V and J ends lost 1 base and 1 base respectively, with 8 bases between them. The CDR3 sequence is 14 residues long. The CDR3 spells CASSLTGFNYGYTF. The CDR3 region has the DNA TGCGCCAGCAGCTTGACAGGGTTTAACTATGGCTACACCTTC. The whole variable domain, remainder taken from reference TRBV5-1 and TRBJ1-2, is KAGVTQTPRYLIKTRGQQVTLSCSPISGHRSVSWYQQTPGQGLQFLFEYFSETQRNKGNFPGRFSGRQFSNSRSEMNVSTLELGDSALYLCASSLTGFNYGYTFGSGTRLTVV.

CDR3 amino acids: CATRRSSYNSPLHF. CDR3 DNA sequence: TGTGCCACCAGGCGGAGCTCCTATAATTCACCCCTCCACTTT. The chain employs TRBV15 and TRBJ1-6; no reliable D call. V lost 6 bases to trimming and J lost 0 bases, with 6 bases between them. There are 14 residues in the CDR3. In germline, CDR1 is LNHNV, CDR2 YYDKDF (reference sequence).

The J gene is TRBJ1-1, the V gene TRBV7-3; TRBD1 might be the D (6 bases). The V and J ends lost 5 bases and 5 bases respectively, with 15 bases between them. This CDR3 spans 14 amino acids. CDR1 and CDR2 (germline): SGHTA, FQGTGA. CDR3 coding DNA: TGTGCCAGCAGCCCTTTTGGGGGCGGAACTGAAGCTTTCTTT. Its translation: CASSPFGGGTEAFF.

The chain joins TRBV5-8 to TRBJ1-3, with a possible D match to TRBD1 (5 bases). V was trimmed by 0 bases and J by 4 bases, leaving 20 bases between them. The CDR3 runs to 18 residues. The germline V gene encodes CDR1 SGHTS and CDR2 YDEGEE. The CDR3 DNA reads TGTGCCAGCAGCTTGGCGGTGGGCCCTGGGGCGTCCGGAAACACCATATATTTT. It is translated as CASSLAVGPGASGNTIYF. The full variable domain, with the rest looked up from reference TRBV5-8 and TRBJ1-3, is EAGVTQSPTHLIKTRGQQATLRCSPISGHTSVYWYQQALGLGLQFLLWYDEGEERNRGNFPPRFSGRQFPNYSSELNVNALELEDSALYLCASSLAVGPGASGNTIYFGEGSWLTVV.

The chain employs TRBV24-1 and TRBJ2-1; 10 bases match TRBD2. CDR3 size: 15 residues. Germline trimming cut 4 bases from V and 4 bases from J; bases unmatched to any gene: 3. Germline-derived CDR1 and CDR2 are KGHDR and SFDVKD. In DNA, the CDR3 is TGTGCCACCAGTGACCGTAGCGGGAGGTACAATGAGCAGTTCTTC. This translates into CATSDRSGRYNEQFF.

V gene TRBV29-1 combines with J gene TRBJ2-1; TRBD2 matches at 15 bases. The CDR3 runs 16 residues. J lost 10 bases, V lost 6 bases, and 13 bases had no gene match. CDR1 and CDR2 (germline): SQVTM, ANQGSEA. The CDR3 DNA is TGCAGCGTCGCTCCCGGGACTAGCGGGGGGTCAGGGGAGCAGTTCTTC. As protein: CSVAPGTSGGSGEQFF.

The V gene is TRBV2, the J gene TRBJ1-5; no clear D. CDR1 and CDR2 (germline): SNHLY, FYNNEI. Between the trimmed V and J ends, which lost 2 bases and 0 bases, there was a span of 8 bases. The CDR3 is made up of 15 amino acids. CDR3 coding DNA: TGTGCCAGCAGTGAACGAGGAAATAGCAATCAGCCCCAGCATTTT. As protein: CASSERGNSNQPQHF.

V is TRBV7-8 and J is TRBJ1-1; D uncertain. V shed 5 bases and J shed 4 bases, with 14 bases lying between them. CDR3 length: 14 amino acids. The germline gives CDR1 SGHVS, CDR2 FQNEAQ. The CDR3 loop reads CASSNDPGITEAFF. The CDR3 region has the DNA TGTGCCAGCAGCAATGACCCCGGGATCACTGAAGCTTTCTTT.

The rearrangement uses TRBV5-6 and TRBJ2-7, with D tentatively TRBD1 (5 bases). The CDR3 contains 16 residues. Trimming stripped 0 bases from V and 3 bases from J, with 16 bases between. The germline V gene encodes CDR1 SGHDT and CDR2 YYEEEE. The CDR3 bases are TGTGCCAGCAGCTTGGGGGTTACCCAGGGTTTCTACGAGCAGTACTTC. Residues: CASSLGVTQGFYEQYF. Using reference TRBV5-6 and TRBJ2-7 for the parts outside the CDR3, the full variable domain is DAGVTQSPTHLIKTRGQQVTLRCSPKSGHDTVSWYQQALGQGPQFIFQYYEEEERQRGNFPDRFSGHQFPNYSSELNVNALLLGDSALYLCASSLGVTQGFYEQYFGPGTRLTVT.